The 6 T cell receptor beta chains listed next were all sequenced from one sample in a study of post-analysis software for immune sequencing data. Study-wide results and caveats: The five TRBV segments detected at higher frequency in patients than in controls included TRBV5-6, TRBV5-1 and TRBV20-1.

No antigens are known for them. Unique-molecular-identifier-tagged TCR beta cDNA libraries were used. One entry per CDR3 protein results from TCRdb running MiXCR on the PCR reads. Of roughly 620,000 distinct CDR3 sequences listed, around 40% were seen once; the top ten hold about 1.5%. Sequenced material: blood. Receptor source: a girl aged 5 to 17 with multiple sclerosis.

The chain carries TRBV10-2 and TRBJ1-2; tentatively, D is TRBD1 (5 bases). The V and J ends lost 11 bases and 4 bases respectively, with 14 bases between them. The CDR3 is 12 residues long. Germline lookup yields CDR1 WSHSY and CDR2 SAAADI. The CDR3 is CAGLTDAYGYTF. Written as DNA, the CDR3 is TGCGCCGGCTTGACAGATGCCTATGGCTACACCTTC.

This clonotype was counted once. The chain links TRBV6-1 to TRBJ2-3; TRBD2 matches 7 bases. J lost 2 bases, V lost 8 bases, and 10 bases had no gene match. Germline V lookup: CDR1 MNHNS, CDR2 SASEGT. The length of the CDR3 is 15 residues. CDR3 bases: TGTGCCAGCCGAACTACGGGGGGTCCCACAGATACGCAGTATTTT. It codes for CASRTTGGPTDTQYF.

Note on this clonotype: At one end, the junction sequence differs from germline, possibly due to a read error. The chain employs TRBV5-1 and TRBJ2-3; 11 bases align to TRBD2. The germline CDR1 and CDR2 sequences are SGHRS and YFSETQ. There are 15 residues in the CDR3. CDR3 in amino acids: CASSGGLAATDTQYF. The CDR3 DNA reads TGTGCCAGCAGTGGGGGACTAGCGGCGACAGATACGCAGTATTTT.

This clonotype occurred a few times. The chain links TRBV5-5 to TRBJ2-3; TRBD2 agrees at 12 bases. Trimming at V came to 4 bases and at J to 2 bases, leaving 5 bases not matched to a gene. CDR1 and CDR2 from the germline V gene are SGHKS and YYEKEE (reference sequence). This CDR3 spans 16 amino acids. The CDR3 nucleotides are TGTGCCAGCAGCCCGAGACTAGCGGGAGCCACAGATACGCAGTATTTT. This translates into CASSPRLAGATDTQYF. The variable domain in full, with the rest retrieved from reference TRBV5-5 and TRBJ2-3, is DAGVTQSPTHLIKTRGQQVTLRCSPISGHKSVSWYQQVLGQGPQFIFQYYEKEERGRGNFPDRFSARQFPNYSSELNVNALLLGDSALYLCASSPRLAGATDTQYFGPGTRLTVL.

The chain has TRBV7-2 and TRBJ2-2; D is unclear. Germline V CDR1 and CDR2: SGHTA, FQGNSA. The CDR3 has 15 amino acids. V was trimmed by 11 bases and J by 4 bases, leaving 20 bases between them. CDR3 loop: CAGSGDHLGTGELFF. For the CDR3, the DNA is TGTGCCGGATCTGGCGACCATTTAGGCACCGGGGAGCTGTTTTTT. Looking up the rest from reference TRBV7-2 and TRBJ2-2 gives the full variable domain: GAGVSQSPSNKVTEKGKDVELRCDPISGHTALYWYRQSLGQGLEFLIYFQGNSAPDKSGLPSDRFSAERTGGSVSTLTIQRTQQEDSAVYLCAGSGDHLGTGELFFGEGSRLTVL.

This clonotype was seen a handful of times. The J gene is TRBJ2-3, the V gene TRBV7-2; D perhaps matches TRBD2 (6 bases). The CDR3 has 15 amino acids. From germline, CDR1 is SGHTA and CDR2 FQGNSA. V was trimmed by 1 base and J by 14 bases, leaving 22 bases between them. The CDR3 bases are TGTGCCAGCAGCTTAGAGGGACTGCCTTCCACGCAGTGGTATTTT. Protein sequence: CASSLEGLPSTQWYF.